What follows are 14 T cell receptor beta chains derived from one specimen sequenced in a study of PD-1 blockade in classical Hodgkin lymphoma. This table comes from immunoSEQ multiplex PCR, and its TCRdb copy is limited to in-frame clones, with some not included. Here the sample spans approximately 99,000 clones, 80% to 90% being singletons. Each patient experienced a relapse that followed autologous stem cell transplantation, and brentuximab vedotin exposure varied. The specimen comprised peripheral blood mononuclear cells (PBMCs), sampled before the second cycle of nivolumab. These receptors all stem from a human donor with classical Hodgkin lymphoma.

This clone was seen once. CDR3: CAISDREAQPQHF. The DNA for the CDR3 is TGTGCCATCAGCGACAGGGAGGCTCAGCCCCAGCATTTT. V usage is TRBV10-3 and J usage is TRBJ1-5, with 7 bases fitting TRBD1. Trimming at V came to 6 bases and at J to 6 bases, leaving 5 bases not matched to a gene. The CDR3 has 13 residues. Germline lookup yields CDR1 ENHRY and CDR2 SYGVKD.

V is TRBV6-5 and J is TRBJ2-7, with D possibly being TRBD1 (5 bases). Trimming stripped 0 bases from V and 4 bases from J, with 13 bases between. The CDR3 is 15 amino acids. The germline V gene has CDR1 MNHEY and CDR2 SVGAGI. CDR3 nucleotides: TGTGCCAGCAGTTACTCGCAGGGCTGGGCTTACGAGCAGTACTTC. Amino acid sequence: CASSYSQGWAYEQYF.

This clone appeared once. This chain joins TRBV28 and TRBJ1-2; a possible D gene is TRBD1 (5 bases). CDR1 MDHEN and CDR2 SYDVKM come from the germline V gene. Trimming shortened V by 2 bases and J by 8 bases, and 12 bases separated the two germline ends. CDR3 length equals 13 residues. The DNA of the CDR3 is TGTGCCAGCAGTTTACAGGGCGATGGGGGCTACACCTTC. It translates to CASSLQGDGGYTF.

This chain joins TRBV30 and TRBJ1-4; D gene ambiguous. V gave up 2 bases and J gave up 0 bases, with 7 bases separating them. CDR3 length equals 14 residues. CDR1 and CDR2 from the germline V gene are GTSNPN and SVGIG (reference sequence). CDR3 sequence: CAWSPSATNEKLFF. DNA for the CDR3: TGTGCCTGGAGTCCCAGTGCAACTAATGAAAAACTGTTTTTT.

The V call is TRBV19, the J call TRBJ1-4, with D tentatively TRBD1 (5 bases). Germline values: CDR1 LNHDA, CDR2 SQIVND (reference sequence). The CDR3 extends over 15 amino acids. The V and J ends lost 3 bases and 5 bases respectively, with 13 bases between them. In DNA form, the CDR3 reads TGTGCCAGTAGTATCCCCGGGGCACCGAATGAAAAACTGTTTTTT. Translation gives CASSIPGAPNEKLFF.

The chain is built from TRBV6-5 and TRBJ2-5, with 8 bases matching TRBD2. Germline CDR1 MNHEY, CDR2 SVGAGI. The CDR3 runs 15 residues. With V trimmed by 6 bases and J by 1 base, 7 bases remained unmatched. The CDR3 loop is CASRHDRGGQETQYF. CDR3 in DNA: TGTGCCAGCAGACACGACCGGGGGGGCCAAGAGACCCAGTACTTC.

The chain joins TRBV20-1 to TRBJ1-4; tentatively, D is TRBD1 (5 bases). Germline V gene lookup returns CDR1 DFQATT and CDR2 SNEGSKA (reference sequence). The CDR3 length is 11 residues. V shed 7 bases and J shed 8 bases, with 11 bases lying between them. CDR3 sequence (DNA): TGCAGTGGGGGCCACAGCGAAAAACTGTTTTTT. This sequence encodes CSGGHSEKLFF.

V gene TRBV5-4 combines with J gene TRBJ2-3; maybe TRBD2 (6 bases). The CDR3 covers 16 residues. Germline assignment: CDR1 SGHNT and CDR2 YYREEE (reference sequence). The ends were cut back, 0 bases at V and 4 bases at J, with 15 bases in the middle. CDR3 DNA sequence: TGTGCCAGCAGCTTGGCGGCGGGACGTCGGTCAGATACGCAGTATTTT. Translated, it gives CASSLAAGRRSDTQYF.

Regarding this clone: Different DNA sequences within this sample yield the same CDR3. V is TRBV11-2 and J is TRBJ2-5; no clear D. V shed 1 base and J shed 2 bases, with 2 bases lying between them. The CDR3 totals 12 residues. The germline gives CDR1 SGHAT, CDR2 FQNNGV. The CDR3 sequence: CASSLGQETQYF. In DNA form, the CDR3 reads TGTGCCAGCAGCTTAGGGCAAGAGACCCAGTACTTC.

This chain uses TRBV7-2 with TRBJ2-7, with D perhaps TRBD1 (5 bases). From germline, CDR1 is SGHTA and CDR2 FQGNSA. Trimming took 0 bases from V and 3 from J, leaving 12 bases between them. The CDR3 totals 15 residues. CDR3 loop: CASSLAQGPLYEQYF. The CDR3, as DNA: TGTGCCAGCAGCTTAGCTCAGGGCCCGCTCTACGAGCAGTACTTC.

This clone was seen a single time. This chain joins TRBV9 and TRBJ2-2, with 8 bases aligning to TRBD1. J lost 7 bases, V lost 4 bases, and 6 bases had no gene match. The CDR3 consists of 14 residues. In germline, CDR1 is SGDLS, CDR2 YYNGEE. The CDR3 is CASSPTGVSGELFF. CDR3 nucleotides: TGTGCCAGCAGCCCGACAGGGGTTAGCGGGGAGCTGTTTTTT.

J is TRBJ1-6 and V is TRBV27, with D hard to call. The CDR3 runs to 15 residues. CDR1 is MNHEY and CDR2 is SMNVEV in the germline V gene (reference sequence). The V end lost 8 bases, the J end lost 5 bases, and 16 bases lay between the germline ends. The CDR3 is CASRPAGSNNSPLHF. Written as DNA, the CDR3 is TGTGCCAGCCGACCAGCGGGATCGAATAATTCACCCCTCCACTTT.

The CDR3 DNA reads as TGTGCCAGCAGCGGCCTCGGGGACTCTGGAAACACCATATATTTT. Its protein is CASSGLGDSGNTIYF. This chain uses TRBV11-2 with TRBJ1-3; D is unclear. CDR1 and CDR2 (germline): SGHAT, FQNNGV. V was shortened by 5 bases and J by 0 bases, with 11 bases between the two germline ends. The CDR3 runs 15 residues. Supplemented by reference TRBV11-2 and TRBJ1-3, the full variable domain reads EAGVAQSPRYKIIEKRQSVAFWCNPISGHATLYWYQQILGQGPKLLIQFQNNGVVDDSQLPKDRFSAERLKGVDSTLKIQPAKLEDSAVYLCASSGLGDSGNTIYFGEGSWLTVV.

The V and J genes are TRBV15 and TRBJ2-7; D perhaps matches TRBD1 (5 bases). The CDR3 contains 15 residues. From germline, CDR1 is LNHNV and CDR2 YYDKDF (reference sequence). With 5 bases removed from V and 3 bases from J, the gap between germline ends came to 17 bases. CDR3 loop: CATSPGKGALYEQYF. In DNA, the CDR3 is TGTGCCACCAGCCCTGGGAAAGGGGCCCTCTACGAGCAGTACTTC.